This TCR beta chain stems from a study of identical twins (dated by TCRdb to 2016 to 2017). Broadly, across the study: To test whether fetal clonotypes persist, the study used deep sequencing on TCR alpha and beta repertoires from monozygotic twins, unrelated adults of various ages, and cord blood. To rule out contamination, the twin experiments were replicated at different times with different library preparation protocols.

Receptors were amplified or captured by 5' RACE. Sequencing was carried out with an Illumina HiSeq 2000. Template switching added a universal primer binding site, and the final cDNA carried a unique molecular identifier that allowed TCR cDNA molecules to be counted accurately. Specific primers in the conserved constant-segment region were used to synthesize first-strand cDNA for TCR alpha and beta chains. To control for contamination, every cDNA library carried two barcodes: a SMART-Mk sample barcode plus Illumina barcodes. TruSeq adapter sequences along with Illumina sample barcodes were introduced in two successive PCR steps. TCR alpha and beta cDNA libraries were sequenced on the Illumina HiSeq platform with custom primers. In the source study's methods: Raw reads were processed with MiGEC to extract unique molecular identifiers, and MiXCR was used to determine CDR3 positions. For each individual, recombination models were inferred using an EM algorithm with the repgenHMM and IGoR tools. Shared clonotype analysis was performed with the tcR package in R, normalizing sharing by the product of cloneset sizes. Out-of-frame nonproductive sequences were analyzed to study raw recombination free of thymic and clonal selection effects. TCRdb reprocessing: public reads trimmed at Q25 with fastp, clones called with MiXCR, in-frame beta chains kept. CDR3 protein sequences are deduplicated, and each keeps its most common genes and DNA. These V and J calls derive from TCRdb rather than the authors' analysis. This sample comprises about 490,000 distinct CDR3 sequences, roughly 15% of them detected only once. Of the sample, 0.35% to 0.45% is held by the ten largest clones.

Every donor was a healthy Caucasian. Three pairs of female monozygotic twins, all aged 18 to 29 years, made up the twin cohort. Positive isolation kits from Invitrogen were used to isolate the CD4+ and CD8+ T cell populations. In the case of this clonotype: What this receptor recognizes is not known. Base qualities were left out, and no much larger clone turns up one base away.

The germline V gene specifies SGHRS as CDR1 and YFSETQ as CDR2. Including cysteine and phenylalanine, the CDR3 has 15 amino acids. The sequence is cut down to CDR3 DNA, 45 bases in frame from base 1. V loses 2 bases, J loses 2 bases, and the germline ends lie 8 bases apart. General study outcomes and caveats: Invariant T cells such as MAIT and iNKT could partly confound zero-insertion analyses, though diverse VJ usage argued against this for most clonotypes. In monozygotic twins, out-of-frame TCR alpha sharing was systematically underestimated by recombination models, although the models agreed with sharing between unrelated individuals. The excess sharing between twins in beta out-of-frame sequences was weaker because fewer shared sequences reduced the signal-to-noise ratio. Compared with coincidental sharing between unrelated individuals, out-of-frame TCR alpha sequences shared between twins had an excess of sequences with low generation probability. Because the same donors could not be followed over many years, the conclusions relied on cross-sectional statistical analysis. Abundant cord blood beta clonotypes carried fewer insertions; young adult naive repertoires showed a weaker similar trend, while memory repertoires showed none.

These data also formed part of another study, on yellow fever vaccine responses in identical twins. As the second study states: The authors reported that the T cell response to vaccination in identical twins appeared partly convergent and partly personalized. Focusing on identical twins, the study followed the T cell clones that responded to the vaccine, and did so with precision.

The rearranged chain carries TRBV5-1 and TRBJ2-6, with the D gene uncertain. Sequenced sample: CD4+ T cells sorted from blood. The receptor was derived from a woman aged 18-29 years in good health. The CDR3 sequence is CASSLKMTGANVLTF. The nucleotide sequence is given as TGCGCCAGCAGCTTAAAGATGACTGGGGCCAACGTCCTGACTTTC.